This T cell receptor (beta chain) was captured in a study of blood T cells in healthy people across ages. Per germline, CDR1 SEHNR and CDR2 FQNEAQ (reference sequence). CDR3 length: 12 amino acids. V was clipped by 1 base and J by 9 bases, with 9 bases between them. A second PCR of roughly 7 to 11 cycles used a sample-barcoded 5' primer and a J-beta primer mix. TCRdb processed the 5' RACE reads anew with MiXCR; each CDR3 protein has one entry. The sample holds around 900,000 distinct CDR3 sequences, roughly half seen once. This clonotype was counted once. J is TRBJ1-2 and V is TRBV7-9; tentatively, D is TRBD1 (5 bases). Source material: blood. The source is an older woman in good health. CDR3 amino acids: CASSLVWDRYTF. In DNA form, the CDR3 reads TGTGCCAGCAGCTTAGTTTGGGACCGCTACACCTTC. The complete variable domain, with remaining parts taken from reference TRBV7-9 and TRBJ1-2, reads DTGVSQNPRHKITKRGQNVTFRCDPISEHNRLYWYRQTLGQGPEFLTYFQNEAQLEKSRLLSDRFSAERPKGSFSTLEIQRTEQGDSAMYLCASSLVWDRYTFGSGTRLTVV.